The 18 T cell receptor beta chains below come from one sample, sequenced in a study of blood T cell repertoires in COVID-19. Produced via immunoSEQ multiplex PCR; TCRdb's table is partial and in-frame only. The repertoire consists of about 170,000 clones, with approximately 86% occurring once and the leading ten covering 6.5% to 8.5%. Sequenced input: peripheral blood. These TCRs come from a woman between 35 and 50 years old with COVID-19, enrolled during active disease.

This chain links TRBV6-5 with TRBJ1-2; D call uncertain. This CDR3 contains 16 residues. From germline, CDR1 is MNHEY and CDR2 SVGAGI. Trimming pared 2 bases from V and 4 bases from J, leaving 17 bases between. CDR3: CASSYQSGGGRYGYTF. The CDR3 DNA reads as TGTGCCAGCAGTTACCAATCCGGAGGCGGACGCTATGGCTACACCTTC.

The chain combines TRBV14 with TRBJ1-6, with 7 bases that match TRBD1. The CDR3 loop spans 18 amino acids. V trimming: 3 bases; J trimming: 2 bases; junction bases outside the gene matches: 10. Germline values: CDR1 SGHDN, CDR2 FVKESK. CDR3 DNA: TGTGCCAGCAGCCACGACAGGGAACTAAAGACCTATAATTCACCCCTCCACTTT. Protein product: CASSHDRELKTYNSPLHF.

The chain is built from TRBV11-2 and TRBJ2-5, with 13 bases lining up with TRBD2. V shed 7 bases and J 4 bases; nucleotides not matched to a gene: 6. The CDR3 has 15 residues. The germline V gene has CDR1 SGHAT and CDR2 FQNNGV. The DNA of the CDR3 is TGTGCCAGCACCCCGGGACTAGCGGGAAGAGAGACCCAGTACTTC. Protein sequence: CASTPGLAGRETQYF.

CDR3 residues: CASKAGVDYNEQFF. CDR3 coding DNA: TGTGCCAGCAAAGCAGGGGTGGACTACAATGAGCAGTTCTTC. The chain uses TRBV6-6 and TRBJ2-1, with D perhaps matching TRBD1 (6 bases). With 7 bases removed from V and 3 bases from J, the gap between germline ends came to 13 bases. The germline gives CDR1 MNHNY, CDR2 SVGAGI (reference sequence). The CDR3 is made up of 14 amino acids.

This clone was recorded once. The CDR3 loop reads CASSYPGLAEPTQYF. DNA for the CDR3: TGTGCCAGCAGTTACCCGGGACTAGCGGAACCTACGCAGTATTTT. The rearrangement links TRBV6-2 or TRBV6-3 to TRBJ2-3, with 11 bases matching TRBD2. The junction had 6 bases not matched to a gene; V was cut back by 2 bases and J by 8 bases. The CDR3 covers 15 residues. Germline loops: CDR1 MNHEY, CDR2 SVGEGT.

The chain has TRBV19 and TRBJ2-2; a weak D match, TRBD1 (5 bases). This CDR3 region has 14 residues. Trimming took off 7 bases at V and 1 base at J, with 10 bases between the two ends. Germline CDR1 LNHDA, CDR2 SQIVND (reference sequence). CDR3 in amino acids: CASNGHLNTGELFF. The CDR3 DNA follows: TGTGCCAGTAATGGACATTTGAACACCGGGGAGCTGTTTTTT.

The CDR3 sequence is CASSQADSNEKLFF. The DNA of the CDR3 is TGTGCCAGCAGTCAGGCTGACAGCAATGAAAAACTGTTTTTT. The V and J genes are TRBV2 and TRBJ1-4, with a possible D match to TRBD1 (5 bases). This CDR3 has 14 amino acids. Germline V CDR1 and CDR2: SNHLY, FYNNEI. With 5 bases removed from V and 5 bases from J, the gap between germline ends came to 12 bases.

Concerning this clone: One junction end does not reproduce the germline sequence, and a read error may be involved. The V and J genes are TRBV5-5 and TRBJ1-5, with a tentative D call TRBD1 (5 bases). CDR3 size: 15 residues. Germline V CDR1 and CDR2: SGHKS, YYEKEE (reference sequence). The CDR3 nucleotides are TGTGCCAGCAGCCGGACGGACAATAGCAATCGGCCCCAGCATTTT. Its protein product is CASSRTDNSNRPQHF. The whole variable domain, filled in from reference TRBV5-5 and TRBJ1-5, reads DAGVTQSPTHLIKTRGQQVTLRCSPISGHKSVSWYQQVLGQGPQFIFQYYEKEERGRGNFPDRFSARQFPNYSSELNVNALLLGDSALYLCASSRTDNSNRPQHFGDGTRLSIL.

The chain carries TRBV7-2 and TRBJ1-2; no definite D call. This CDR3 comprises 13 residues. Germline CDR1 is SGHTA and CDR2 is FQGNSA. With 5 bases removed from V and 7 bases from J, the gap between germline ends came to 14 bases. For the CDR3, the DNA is TGTGCCAGCAGCCCACTCCGCGCTAGTGGCTACACCTTC. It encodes CASSPLRASGYTF.

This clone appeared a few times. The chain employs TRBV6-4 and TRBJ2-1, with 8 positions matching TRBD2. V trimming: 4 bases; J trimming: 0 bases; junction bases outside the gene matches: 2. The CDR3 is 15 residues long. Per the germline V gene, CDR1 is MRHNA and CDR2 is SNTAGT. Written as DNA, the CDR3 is TGTGCCAGCAGTGCAGCGGGAGACTCCTACAATGAGCAGTTCTTC. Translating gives CASSAAGDSYNEQFF.

This chain's CDR3 is CASRGRQTYNEQFF. CDR3 nucleotides: TGTGCCAGCAGGGGCAGGCAAACCTACAATGAGCAGTTCTTC. V is TRBV6-5 and J is TRBJ2-1; D gene unclear. CDR3 length equals 14 residues. Per the germline V gene, CDR1 is MNHEY and CDR2 is SVGAGI. The V end lost 6 bases, the J end lost 2 bases, and 11 bases lay between the germline ends.

The CDR3 sequence is CASSDDYLTYEQYV. CDR3 nucleotides: TGTGCCAGCAGTGATGACTACTTAACCTACGAGCAGTACGTC. The chain uses TRBV6-1 and TRBJ2-7; tentatively, D is TRBD2 (5 bases). CDR3 length equals 14 residues. The V end was cut by 3 bases, the J end by 2 bases, with 11 bases between. The germline V gene encodes CDR1 MNHNS and CDR2 SASEGT.

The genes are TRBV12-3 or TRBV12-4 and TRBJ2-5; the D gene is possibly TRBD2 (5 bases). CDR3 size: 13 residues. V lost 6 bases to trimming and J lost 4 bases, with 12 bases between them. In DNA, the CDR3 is TGTGCCAGCAGGCCTGGACTCCGAGAGACCCAGTACTTC. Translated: CASRPGLRETQYF.

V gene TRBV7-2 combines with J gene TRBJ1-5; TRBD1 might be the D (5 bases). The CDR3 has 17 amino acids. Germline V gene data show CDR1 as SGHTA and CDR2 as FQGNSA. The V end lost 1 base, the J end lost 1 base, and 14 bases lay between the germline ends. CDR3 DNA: TGTGCCAGCAGCTTAGGAGTGGGCCGACAGAGCAATCAGCCCCAGCATTTT. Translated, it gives CASSLGVGRQSNQPQHF.

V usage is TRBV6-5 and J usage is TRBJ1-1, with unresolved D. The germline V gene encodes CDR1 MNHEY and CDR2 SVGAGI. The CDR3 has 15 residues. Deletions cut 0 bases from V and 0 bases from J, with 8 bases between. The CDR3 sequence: CASSYSQQMNTEAFF. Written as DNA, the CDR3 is TGTGCCAGCAGTTACTCGCAACAGATGAACACTGAAGCTTTCTTT.

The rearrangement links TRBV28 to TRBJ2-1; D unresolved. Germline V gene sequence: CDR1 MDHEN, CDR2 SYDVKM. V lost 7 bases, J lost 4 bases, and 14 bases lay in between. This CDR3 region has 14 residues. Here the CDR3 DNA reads TGTGCCAGCAAAAGAACTTCTCTTTACAATGAGCAGTTCTTC. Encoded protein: CASKRTSLYNEQFF.

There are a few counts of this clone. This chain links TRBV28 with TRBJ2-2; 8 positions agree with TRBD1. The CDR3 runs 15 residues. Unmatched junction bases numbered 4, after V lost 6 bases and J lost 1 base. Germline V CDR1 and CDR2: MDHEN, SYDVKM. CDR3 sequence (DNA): TGTGCCAGCAGATCCGGACAGGGGAACACCGGGGAGCTGTTTTTT. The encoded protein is CASRSGQGNTGELFF. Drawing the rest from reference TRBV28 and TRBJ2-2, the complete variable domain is DVKVTQSSRYLVKRTGEKVFLECVQDMDHENMFWYRQDPGLGLRLIYFSYDVKMKEKGDIPEGYSVSREKKERFSLILESASTNQTSMYLCASRSGQGNTGELFFGEGSRLTVL.

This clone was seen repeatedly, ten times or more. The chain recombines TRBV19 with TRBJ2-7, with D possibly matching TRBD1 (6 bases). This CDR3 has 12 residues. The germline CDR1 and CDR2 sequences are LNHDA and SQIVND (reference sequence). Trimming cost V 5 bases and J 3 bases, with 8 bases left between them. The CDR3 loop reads CASSDRYYEQYF. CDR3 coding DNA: TGTGCCAGTAGTGACAGGTACTACGAGCAGTACTTC.